The 19 T cell receptor beta chains below were found in one sample sequenced in a study of CD8+ T cells in alopecia areata. Sequencing used cDNA as its template, made by extracting RNA and reverse transcribing it. TCRdb's table, derived via immunoSEQ multiplex PCR, lists solely in-frame clones and lacks some. Altogether about 3,900 clones were found in the sample, and no singletons occur. It was with CD4, CD8alpha, NKG2D, NKG2ACE and other markers that pooled cutaneous lymph node cells were sorted. The material sequenced was CD8+ T cells sorted from a lymph node. The receptors shown here come from a C3H/HeJ mouse with alopecia areata. Mouse MHC haplotype: H2-k.

In its sample, this clone was seen many times. Gene names denote mouse genes. CDR3 bases read: TGTGCCAGCAGCCGCCCGACTGGGGGGGAAGAC. Translation gives CASSRPTGGED. The entire CDR3 reads CASSRPTGGEDTQYF. The genes are TRBV19 and TRBJ2-5; 11 nucleotides align to TRBD2. The read gets to within 4 residues of the CDR3 end, and the germline J gene fills in the rest. Per the germline V gene, CDR1 is FNHDT and CDR2 is SITEND (reference sequence). The CDR3 has 15 residues.

By share, this clone ranks as medium-sized. Here the gene names and germline are mouse. The read ends 4 residues shy of where the CDR3 ends; the end is completed using the germline J gene. The chain has TRBV1 and TRBJ2-1; 8 bases are a match to TRBD1. The CDR3 sequence is 15 residues long. Per germline, CDR1 NSQYPW and CDR2 LRSPGD (reference sequence). The junction had 5 bases not matched to a gene; V was cut back by 4 bases and J by 3 bases. The part of the CDR3 DNA that was read is TGCACCTGCAGTGGGGCCGGGACAGGCTATGCT. Translation gives CTCSGAGTGYA. The full CDR3 protein is CTCSGAGTGYAEQFF.

On this clone: The gene symbols are mouse symbols. Read coverage stops 4 residues before the CDR3 terminus; the germline J gene supplies the remainder. The chain links TRBV13-3 to TRBJ2-4; TRBD1 matches 9 bases. Germline CDR1 reads NNHDY; CDR2 reads SYVADS. Trimming at V came to 2 bases and at J to 1 base, leaving 5 bases not matched to a gene. The CDR3 sequence is 16 residues long. Here the CDR3 reads CASSENRGLGQNTLYF. Partial CDR3 DNA: TGTGCCAGCAGTGAAAACAGGGGGCTCGGTCAAAAC.

Ten or more counts support this clone. Mouse gene names apply. The read ends 4 residues before the CDR3 terminus; that terminus is restored from the germline J gene. V gene TRBV19 combines with J gene TRBJ1-2, with 10 nucleotides matching TRBD1. The junction had 1 base not matched to a gene; V was cut back by 2 bases and J by 3 bases. CDR1 FNHDT and CDR2 SITEND come from the germline V gene (reference sequence). The CDR3 runs to 14 residues. This CDR3 is CASSIGTGDSDYTF. The CDR3 DNA, read in part, is TGTGCCAGCAGTATTGGGACAGGGGACTCC.

This clone was found many times. Gene names and germline match the mouse. The CDR3 end is not reached by the read, which stops 4 residues before it; the germline J gene fills it in. This chain joins TRBV14 and TRBJ2-1; possibly TRBD1 for D (6 bases). Trimming stripped 6 bases from V and 6 bases from J, with 10 bases between. Germline-derived CDR1 and CDR2 are SGHDT and FRDEAV. This CDR3 region has 12 residues. The CDR3 region is CASKTGFAEQFF. Incomplete CDR3 DNA: TGTGCCAGCAAGACAGGATTTGCT.

This clone was counted ten times or more. The gene names here belong to mouse. The sequenced part of the CDR3 DNA is TGTGCTAGCAGGTCACAGGGGAACTATGCT. This sequence encodes CASRSQGNYA. The whole CDR3 is CASRSQGNYAEQFF. The genes are TRBV29 and TRBJ2-1, with 7 nucleotides matching TRBD1. The read is 4 residues too short to cover the CDR3 end, so that end is filled in from the germline J gene. V was clipped by 6 bases and J by 1 base; unmatched bases: 3. CDR1 and CDR2 from the germline V gene are MSHET and SYDVDS. The CDR3 sequence is 14 residues long.

The sample holds many counts of this clone. Gene names are mouse gene names. The read gets to within 4 residues of the CDR3 end, and the germline J gene fills in the rest. The V call is TRBV13-3, the J call TRBJ2-5; the match to TRBD2 covers 11 bases. This CDR3 is 16 amino acids long. Germline loops: CDR1 NNHDY, CDR2 SYVADS. The sequenced part of the CDR3 DNA is TGTGCCAGCAGTGATCTAATACTGGGGGGGCGAGAC. Translated, it gives CASSDLILGGRD. The complete CDR3 sequence is CASSDLILGGRDTQYF.

With respect to this clone: These gene names are mouse names. The sequenced fragment ends 4 residues before the CDR3 boundary, so the rest is inferred from the germline J gene. V and J are TRBV31 and TRBJ2-1; 7 bases are shared with TRBD2. Germline CDR1 and CDR2: GKSSPN and SITVG. V dropped 3 bases and J dropped 0; count of bases not matched to a gene: 8. This CDR3 has 16 residues. CDR3 bases read: TGTGCCTGGAGCCTTAAACTGGGGACTAACTATGCT. Its protein is CAWSLKLGTNYA. The entire CDR3 reads CAWSLKLGTNYAEQFF.

This clone counts as medium-sized (0.01 to 0.1%). The gene names given are mouse names. The DNA read from the CDR3 is TGTGCCAGCAGTATAAAAACTGGGGGAAGTCAAAAC. It is translated as CASSIKTGGSQN. The entire CDR3 reads CASSIKTGGSQNTLYF. V gene TRBV19 combines with J gene TRBJ2-4; 8 nucleotides agree with TRBD2. The read ends 4 residues before the CDR3 terminus; that terminus is restored from the germline J gene. V lost 1 base to trimming and J lost 0 bases; unmatched junction nucleotides: 4. The CDR3 contains 16 residues. The germline CDR1 and CDR2 sequences are FNHDT and SITEND (reference sequence). Filled out from reference TRBV19 and TRBJ2-4, the complete variable domain reads GGIITQTPKFLIGQEGQKLTLKCQQNFNHDTMYWYRQDSGKGLRLIYYSITENDLQKGDLSEGYDASREKKSSFSLTVTSAQKNEMAVFLCASSIKTGGSQNTLYFGAGTRLSVL.

This clone is classed as medium-sized (0.01 to 0.1%). Mouse germline and gene names are used. The CDR3 goes on 4 residues after the read ends, and that part is filled in from the germline J gene. This chain uses TRBV31 with TRBJ2-7; TRBD1 matches 8 bases. The trim removed 1 base at V and 2 bases at J, leaving 1 base unmatched. Germline CDR1 reads GKSSPN; CDR2 reads SITVG. The CDR3 runs to 13 residues. This chain's CDR3 is CAWSQQGAYEQYF. CDR3 DNA, as far as it was read: TGTGCCTGGAGTCAACAGGGGGCCTAT.

There are many counts of this clone. Gene names and germline refer to mouse. The read comes to an end 4 residues before the CDR3 does, leaving the germline J gene to fill in the end. The chain uses TRBV13-1 and TRBJ1-1, with D tentatively TRBD1 (5 bases). The CDR3 loop spans 14 amino acids. Germline CDR1 reads NSHNY; CDR2 reads SYGAGN. V shed 0 bases and J shed 3 bases, with 9 bases lying between them. The sequenced CDR3 bases are TGTGCCAGCAGTGATGCAAAGGGGTACACA. It yields the protein CASSDAKGYT. The CDR3 reads in full as CASSDAKGYTEVFF.

Judged by abundance, this clone is medium-sized. Gene names denote mouse genes. The read finishes 3 residues shy of the CDR3 end, and the germline J gene is used to complete it. The chain carries TRBV1 and TRBJ1-6, with TRBD1 matching over 7 bases. TRBJ1-6 is noted as an ORF with a role that remains uncertain. The CDR3 runs to 15 residues. The junction had 2 bases not matched to a gene; V was cut back by 3 bases and J by 3 bases. Germline loops: CDR1 NSQYPW, CDR2 LRSPGD (reference sequence). Here the CDR3 reads CTCSARQGYNSPLYF. The DNA read from the CDR3 is TGCACCTGCAGTGCCCGACAGGGCTATAATTCGCCC.

This clone was counted at least ten times. All gene names here are mouse names. The read finishes 4 residues shy of the CDR3 end, and the germline J gene is used to complete it. V is TRBV19 and J is TRBJ2-1; 8 bases are shared with TRBD1. V lost 9 bases and J lost 3; bases outside the gene matches: 5. This CDR3 comprises 13 residues. Germline lookup yields CDR1 FNHDT and CDR2 SITEND (reference sequence). CDR3 protein: CATTGGAYAEQFF. The sequenced CDR3 bases are TGTGCCACTACAGGGGGTGCCTATGCT.

In the case of this clone: Gene and germline names: mouse. The read ends 4 residues before the CDR3 terminus; that terminus is restored from the germline J gene. This sequence joins TRBV13-1 and TRBJ2-7; 13 positions match TRBD2. V lost 3 bases to trimming and J lost 3 bases; unmatched junction nucleotides: 3. The CDR3 has 15 residues. In germline, CDR1 is NSHNY, CDR2 SYGAGN. The covered CDR3 bases are TGTGCCAGCAGTGGGGGACTGGGGGGGAACTAT. Encoded protein: CASSGGLGGNY. The whole CDR3 reads CASSGGLGGNYEQYF.

In this sample, this clone turned up many times. The gene names here belong to mouse. The CDR3 extends 4 residues past the end of the read, so its final part is completed from the germline J gene. This chain joins TRBV13-2 and TRBJ2-3, with 7 bases fitting TRBD1. This CDR3 spans 14 amino acids. V dropped 3 bases and J dropped 0; count of bases not matched to a gene: 1. From germline, CDR1 is NNHNN and CDR2 SYGAGS (reference sequence). This chain's CDR3 is CASGGRGSAETLYF. The CDR3 DNA, read in part, is TGTGCCAGCGGTGGCAGGGGGAGTGCAGAA.

This clone is deemed medium-sized. Gene names are mouse gene names. The CDR3 sequence: CASSDGAGQDTQYF. Incomplete CDR3 DNA: TGTGCCAGCAGTGATGGGGCTGGGCAAGAC. The chain combines TRBV13-3 with TRBJ2-5; D is possibly TRBD2 (5 bases). The read ends 4 residues early relative to the CDR3; the germline J gene fills the gap. The CDR3 sequence is 14 residues long. V lost 0 bases and J lost 3, with 8 bases in between. Per the germline V gene, CDR1 is NNHDY and CDR2 is SYVADS.

This clone showed up many times. Gene names and germline refer to mouse. Coverage ceases 4 residues before the CDR3 finishes, and the germline J gene fills in the end. V usage is TRBV1 and J usage is TRBJ2-4, with 11 bases lining up with TRBD2. Germline assignment: CDR1 NSQYPW and CDR2 LRSPGD (reference sequence). Trimming took 3 bases from V and 0 from J; bases not matched to a gene: 2. This CDR3 region has 16 residues. The covered CDR3 bases are TGCACCTGCAGTGCGGGACTGGGGGCTAGTCAAAAC. The encoded protein is CTCSAGLGASQN. The CDR3 as a whole reads CTCSAGLGASQNTLYF.

In its sample, this clone was seen many times. Gene names and germline match the mouse. The sequenced part of the CDR3 DNA is TGTGCTAGCAGTACAGGGCTCCAAGAC. Its protein is CASSTGLQD. In full, the CDR3 is CASSTGLQDTQYF. The V call is TRBV29, the J call TRBJ2-5; TRBD1 might be the D (6 bases). From the germline J gene comes the end of the CDR3, since the read stops 4 residues before it. The CDR3 runs to 13 residues. Trimming took 5 bases from V and 2 from J, leaving 8 bases between them. CDR1 and CDR2 (germline): MSHET, SYDVDS.

At least ten counts were recorded for this clone. Here the gene names and germline are mouse. With the read ending 4 residues before the CDR3 end, the germline J gene is used to fill in that end. The chain uses TRBV13-3 and TRBJ1-2; 9 bases align to TRBD1. The CDR3 contains 15 residues. Germline V gene sequence: CDR1 NNHDY, CDR2 SYVADS. Trimming took 1 base from V and 3 from J; bases not matched to a gene: 4. CDR3 DNA, as far as it was read: TGTGCCAGCAGTGATTTGGGACAGGGCTACTCC. Translating gives CASSDLGQGYS. The whole CDR3 region reads CASSDLGQGYSDYTF.